What follows is one T cell receptor beta chain and its context. V shed 0 bases and J shed 7 bases, with 13 bases lying between them. Germline V lookup: CDR1 LGHDT, CDR2 YNNKEL (reference sequence). The CDR3 length is 14 residues. This entry is derived from a study of blood T cells in healthy people across ages. Combining a sample-barcoded 5' primer with a J-beta primer mix, a second PCR ran for roughly 7 to 12 cycles. TCRdb reprocessed the 5' RACE reads via MiXCR and lists one record per CDR3 protein. The sample shows 1.5 million to 2 million distinct CDR3 sequences, 28% of them seen only once. The chain carries TRBV3-1 and TRBJ2-7; D unclear. Material for sequencing was blood. The clonotype comes from a woman aged 25 to 39 in good health. The CDR3 loop is CASSQDALVGEQYF. The CDR3 DNA is TGTGCCAGCAGCCAAGACGCGCTTGTTGGGGAGCAGTACTTC.